This T cell receptor (beta chain) derives from a study of T-cell reconstitution after alpha-beta-depleted transplantation in children. Germline lookup yields CDR1 SGHVS and CDR2 FNYEAQ. Trimming cost V 2 bases and J 2 bases, with 13 bases left between them. The CDR3 has 16 residues. Many counts were recorded for this clonotype. Unique molecular identifiers tagged the TCRbeta library. Each CDR3 protein is one row after TCRdb ran MiXCR on the PCR reads. This sample yields roughly 180,000 distinct CDR3 sequences, of which around 10% are seen a single time; about 13% belongs to the top ten. This TCR derives from a boy aged 2 to 10 with acute myeloid leukemia, due to receive a stem cell transplant. This sequence joins TRBV7-6 and TRBJ2-1, with D possibly matching TRBD1 (6 bases). This material consisted of PBMCs, taken before TCRalphabeta/CD19-depleted stem cell transplant. CDR3 nucleotides: TGTGCCAGCAGCTTATGGGCACAGGGTACCTACAATGAGCAGTTCTTC. This sequence encodes CASSLWAQGTYNEQFF. Supplemented by reference TRBV7-6 and TRBJ2-1, the full variable domain reads GAGVSQSPRYKVTKRGQDVALRCDPISGHVSLYWYRQALGQGPEFLTYFNYEAQQDKSGLPNDRFSAERPEGSISTLTIQRTEQRDSAMYRCASSLWAQGTYNEQFFGPGTRLTVL.